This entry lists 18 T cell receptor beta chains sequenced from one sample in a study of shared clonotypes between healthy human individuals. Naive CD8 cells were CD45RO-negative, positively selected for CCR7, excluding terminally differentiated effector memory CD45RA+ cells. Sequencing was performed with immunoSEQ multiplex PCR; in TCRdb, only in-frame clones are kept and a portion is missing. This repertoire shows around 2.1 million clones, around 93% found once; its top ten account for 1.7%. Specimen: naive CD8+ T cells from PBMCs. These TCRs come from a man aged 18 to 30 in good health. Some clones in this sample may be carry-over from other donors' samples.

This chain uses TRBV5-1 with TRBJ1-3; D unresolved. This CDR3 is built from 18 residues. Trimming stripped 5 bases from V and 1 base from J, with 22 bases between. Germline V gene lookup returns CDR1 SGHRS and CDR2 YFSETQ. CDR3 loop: CASSHRGMRELSGNTIYF. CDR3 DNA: TGCGCCAGCAGTCACCGTGGGATGAGGGAGTTATCTGGAAACACCATATATTTT.

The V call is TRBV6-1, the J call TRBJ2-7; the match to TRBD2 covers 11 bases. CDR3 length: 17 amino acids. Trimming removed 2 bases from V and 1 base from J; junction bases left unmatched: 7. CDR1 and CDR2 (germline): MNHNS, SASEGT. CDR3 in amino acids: CASSETALAGVSYEQYF. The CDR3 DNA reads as TGTGCCAGCAGTGAAACAGCACTAGCGGGAGTTTCCTACGAGCAGTACTTC.

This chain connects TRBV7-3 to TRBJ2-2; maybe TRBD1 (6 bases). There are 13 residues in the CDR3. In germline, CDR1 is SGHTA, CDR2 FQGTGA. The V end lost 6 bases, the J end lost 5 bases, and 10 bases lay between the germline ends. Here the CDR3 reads CASSAGETGELFF. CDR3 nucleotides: TGTGCCAGCAGTGCAGGGGAGACCGGGGAGCTGTTTTTT.

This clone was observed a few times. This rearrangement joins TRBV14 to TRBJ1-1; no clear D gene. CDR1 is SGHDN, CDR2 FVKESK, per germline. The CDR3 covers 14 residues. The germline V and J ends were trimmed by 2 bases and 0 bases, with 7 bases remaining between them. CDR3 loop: CASSQRTLNTEAFF. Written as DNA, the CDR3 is TGTGCCAGCAGCCAAAGGACGCTGAACACTGAAGCTTTCTTT.

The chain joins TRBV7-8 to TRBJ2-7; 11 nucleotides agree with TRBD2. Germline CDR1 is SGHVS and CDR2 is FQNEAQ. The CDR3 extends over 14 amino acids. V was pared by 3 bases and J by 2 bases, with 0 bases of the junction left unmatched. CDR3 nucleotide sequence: TGTGCCAGCAGCTTTAGCGGGAGGGCCTACGAGCAGTACTTC. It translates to CASSFSGRAYEQYF.

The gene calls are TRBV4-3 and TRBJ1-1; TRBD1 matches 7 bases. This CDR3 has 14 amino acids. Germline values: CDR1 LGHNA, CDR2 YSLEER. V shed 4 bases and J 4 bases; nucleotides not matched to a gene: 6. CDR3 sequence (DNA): TGCGCCAGCAGCCGCCTGACAGGGCGCACTGAAGCTTTCTTT. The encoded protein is CASSRLTGRTEAFF.

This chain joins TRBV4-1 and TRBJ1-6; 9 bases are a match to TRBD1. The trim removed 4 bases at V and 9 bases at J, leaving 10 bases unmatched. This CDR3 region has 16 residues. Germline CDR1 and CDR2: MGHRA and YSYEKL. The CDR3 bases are TGCGCCAGCAGCCGCCGGACAGGGGATGAGGCTTCACCCCTCCACTTT. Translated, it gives CASSRRTGDEASPLHF.

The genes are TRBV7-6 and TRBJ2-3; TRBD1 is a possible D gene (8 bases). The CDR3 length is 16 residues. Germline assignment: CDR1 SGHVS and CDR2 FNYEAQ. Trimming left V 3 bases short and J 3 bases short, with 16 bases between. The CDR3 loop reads CASSFRGQGGTDTQYF. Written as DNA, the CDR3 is TGTGCCAGCAGCTTTCGTGGACAGGGAGGGACAGATACGCAGTATTTT.

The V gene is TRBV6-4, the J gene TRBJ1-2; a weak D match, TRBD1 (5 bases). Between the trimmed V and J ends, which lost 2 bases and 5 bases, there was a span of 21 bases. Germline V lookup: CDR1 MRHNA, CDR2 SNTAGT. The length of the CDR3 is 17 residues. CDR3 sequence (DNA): TGTGCCAGCAGTGACCGGCCTGGGACTTGGGACCTATATGGCTACACCTTC. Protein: CASSDRPGTWDLYGYTF.

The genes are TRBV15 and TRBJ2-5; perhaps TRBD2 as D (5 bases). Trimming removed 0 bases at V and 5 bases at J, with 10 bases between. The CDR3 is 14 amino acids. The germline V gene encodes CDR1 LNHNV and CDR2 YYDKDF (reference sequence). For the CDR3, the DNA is TGTGCCACCAGCAGAGAAGGACTTACGGAGACCCAGTACTTC. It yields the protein CATSREGLTETQYF.

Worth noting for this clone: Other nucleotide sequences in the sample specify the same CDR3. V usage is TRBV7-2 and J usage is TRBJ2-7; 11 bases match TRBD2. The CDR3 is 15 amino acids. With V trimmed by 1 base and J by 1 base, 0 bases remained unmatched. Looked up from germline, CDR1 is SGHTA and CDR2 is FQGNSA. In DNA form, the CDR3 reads TGTGCCAGCAGCTTAGGACTAGCGGGGTCCTACGAGCAGTACTTC. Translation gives CASSLGLAGSYEQYF.

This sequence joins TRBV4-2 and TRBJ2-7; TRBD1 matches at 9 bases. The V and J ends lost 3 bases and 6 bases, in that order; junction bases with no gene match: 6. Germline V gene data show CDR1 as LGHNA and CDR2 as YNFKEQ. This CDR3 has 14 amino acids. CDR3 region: CASSQRQGGIEQYF. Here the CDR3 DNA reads TGTGCCAGCAGCCAGAGACAGGGGGGAATCGAGCAGTACTTC.

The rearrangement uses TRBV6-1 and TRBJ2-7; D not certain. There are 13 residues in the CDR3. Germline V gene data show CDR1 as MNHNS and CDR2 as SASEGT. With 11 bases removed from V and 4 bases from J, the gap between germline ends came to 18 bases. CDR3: CASSVRVKYEQYF. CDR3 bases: TGTGCCTCCAGCGTTAGGGTTAAATACGAGCAGTACTTC.

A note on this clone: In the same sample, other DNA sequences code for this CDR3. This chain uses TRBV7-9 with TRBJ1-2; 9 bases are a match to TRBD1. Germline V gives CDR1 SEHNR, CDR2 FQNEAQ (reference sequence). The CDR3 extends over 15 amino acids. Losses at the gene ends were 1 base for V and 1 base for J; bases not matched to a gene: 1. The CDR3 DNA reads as TGTGCCAGCAGCTTAGGGGACAGGGTTAACTATGGCTACACCTTC. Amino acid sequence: CASSLGDRVNYGYTF. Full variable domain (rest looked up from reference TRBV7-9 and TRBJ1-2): DTGVSQNPRHKITKRGQNVTFRCDPISEHNRLYWYRQTLGQGPEFLTYFQNEAQLEKSRLLSDRFSAERPKGSFSTLEIQRTEQGDSAMYLCASSLGDRVNYGYTFGSGTRLTVV.

CDR3 DNA: TGTGCCAGCAGCTTTCTGGACTCCTACAATGAGCAGTTCTTC. It translates to CASSFLDSYNEQFF. This chain connects TRBV7-2 to TRBJ2-1; D is unclear. V lost 3 bases and J lost 0, with 6 bases in between. Germline values: CDR1 SGHTA, CDR2 FQGNSA. The CDR3 has 14 residues.

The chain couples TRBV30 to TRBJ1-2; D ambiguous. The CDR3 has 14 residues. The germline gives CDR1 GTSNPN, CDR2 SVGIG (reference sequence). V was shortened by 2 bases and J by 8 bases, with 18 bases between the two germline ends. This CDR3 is CAWSSTDRARGYTF. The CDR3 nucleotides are TGTGCCTGGAGTTCAACGGACCGGGCCCGAGGCTACACCTTC.

CDR3 sequence reads: CASSSLIGGYEQFF. CDR3 nucleotides: TGTGCCAGCAGCTCTCTTATCGGGGGCTATGAGCAGTTCTTC. The V call is TRBV7-9, the J call TRBJ2-1; D could derive from TRBD1 or TRBD2 (6 bases each). Between the trimmed V and J ends, which lost 4 bases and 8 bases, there was a span of 15 bases. This CDR3 has 14 amino acids. Germline-derived CDR1 and CDR2 are SEHNR and FQNEAQ (reference sequence).

The CDR3 loop reads CASSRGLRGNSYNEQFF. In nucleotides, the CDR3 is TGCGCCAGCAGCCGAGGGCTGCGGGGGAACTCATACAATGAGCAGTTCTTC. The chain recombines TRBV5-1 with TRBJ2-1, with 7 bases matching TRBD2. Trimming at V came to 4 bases and at J to 4 bases, leaving 14 bases not matched to a gene. The CDR3 length is 17 residues. Per the germline V gene, CDR1 is SGHRS and CDR2 is YFSETQ.